This TCR beta chain originates from a study of T cells in Graves' hyperthyroidism and ophthalmopathy. The V gene's germline CDR1 is SEHNR and CDR2 FQNEAQ (reference sequence). V was pared by 5 bases and J by 4 bases, with 23 bases between. This CDR3 spans 17 amino acids. It was RNA transcripts that yielded the amplified TCR beta CDR3 regions. The HTBI set primed first-round TCR CDR3 RT-PCR. Each CDR3 protein is one row after TCRdb ran MiXCR on the multiplex PCR reads. Altogether hundreds of thousands of distinct CDR3 sequences are present, 12% to 15% being singletons, with the ten largest covering roughly a tenth. Diagnosing involved the use of clinical symptoms, serum thyroxine and TRAb, thyroid ultrasound and orbital computed tomography.

The V gene is TRBV7-9, the J gene TRBJ1-2; maybe TRBD1 (6 bases). Material for sequencing was blood. The TCR was taken from a woman aged 18-29 years with Graves' hyperthyroidism. The CDR3 DNA follows: TGTGCCAGCAGCCCTACAAACGACAGGACGCCCCTCTATGGCTACACCTTC. Amino acid sequence: CASSPTNDRTPLYGYTF.